This T cell receptor (beta chain) is drawn from a study of molecular identifiers for immune sequencing clone quantification. Study results and caveats: Highly expanded clones may be undercounted when identical TCR molecules share barcodes.

TCRdb called the PCR reads again in MiXCR, with one record for every CDR3 protein. The table records 550,000 to 750,000 distinct CDR3 sequences, 20% of them present only once. This clonotype was detected a few times. Its antigen is still unknown. Naive CD8 T cells were FACS-sorted by CD8+CD4-CCR7+CD45RA+ markers. This TCR derives from a human donor in good health. Some libraries in this study had Jurkat cell RNA spiked in. What was sequenced was naive CD8+ T cells from blood, with Jurkat cell RNA spiked in. Regarding subset: FACS-sorted CD8+CD4-CCR7+CD45RA+ naive T cells.

CDR3 nucleotides: TGTGCCAGCAGCTTTACGCAGGGGAACGAGCAGTACTTC. It specifies CASSFTQGNEQYF. The chain employs TRBV7-8 and TRBJ2-7; possibly TRBD1 for D (6 bases). The germline V and J ends were trimmed by 3 bases and 5 bases, with 11 bases remaining between them. This CDR3 region has 13 residues. Per germline, CDR1 SGHVS and CDR2 FQNEAQ.